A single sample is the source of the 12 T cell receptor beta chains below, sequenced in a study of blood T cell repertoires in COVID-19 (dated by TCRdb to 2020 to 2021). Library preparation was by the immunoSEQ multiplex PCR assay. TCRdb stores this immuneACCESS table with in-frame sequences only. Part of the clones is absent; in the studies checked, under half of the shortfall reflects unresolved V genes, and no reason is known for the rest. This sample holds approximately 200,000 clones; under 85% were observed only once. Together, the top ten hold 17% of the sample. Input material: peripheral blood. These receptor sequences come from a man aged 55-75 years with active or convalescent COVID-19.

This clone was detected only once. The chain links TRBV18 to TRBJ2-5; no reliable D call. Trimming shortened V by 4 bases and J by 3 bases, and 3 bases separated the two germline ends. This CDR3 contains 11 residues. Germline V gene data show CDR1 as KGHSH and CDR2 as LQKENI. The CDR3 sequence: CASSLEETQYF. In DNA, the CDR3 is TGTGCCAGCTCACTAGAAGAGACCCAGTACTTC.

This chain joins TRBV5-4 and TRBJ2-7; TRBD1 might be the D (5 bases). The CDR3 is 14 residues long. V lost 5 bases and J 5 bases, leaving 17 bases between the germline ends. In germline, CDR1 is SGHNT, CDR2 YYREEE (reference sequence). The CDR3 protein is CASRVGLLADEQYF. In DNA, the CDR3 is TGTGCCAGCAGGGTGGGGCTCCTCGCGGACGAGCAGTACTTC.

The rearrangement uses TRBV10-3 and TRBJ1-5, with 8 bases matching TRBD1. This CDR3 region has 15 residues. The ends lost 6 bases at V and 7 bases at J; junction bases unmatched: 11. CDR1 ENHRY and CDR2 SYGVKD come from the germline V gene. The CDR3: CAISKTGENGQPQHF. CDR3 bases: TGTGCCATCAGCAAGACAGGGGAGAATGGCCAGCCCCAGCATTTT.

The CDR3 region is CASSFGQGGSKNIQYF. The CDR3 region has the DNA TGTGCCAGCAGTTTTGGACAGGGTGGATCCAAAAACATTCAGTACTTC. The chain combines TRBV28 with TRBJ2-4; TRBD1 aligns across 8 bases. CDR3 length: 16 residues. The V segment lost 3 bases and the J segment 2 bases; nucleotides outside the gene matches: 6. Germline V CDR1 and CDR2: MDHEN, SYDVKM. The full variable domain, completed using reference TRBV28 and TRBJ2-4, is DVKVTQSSRYLVKRTGEKVFLECVQDMDHENMFWYRQDPGLGLRLIYFSYDVKMKEKGDIPEGYSVSREKKERFSLILESASTNQTSMYLCASSFGQGGSKNIQYFGAGTRLSVL.

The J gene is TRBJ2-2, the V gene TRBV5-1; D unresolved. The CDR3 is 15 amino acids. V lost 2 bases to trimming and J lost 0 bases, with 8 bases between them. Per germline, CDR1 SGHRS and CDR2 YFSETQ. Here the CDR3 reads CASSLEVSNTGELFF. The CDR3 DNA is TGCGCCAGCAGCTTAGAGGTCTCGAACACCGGGGAGCTGTTTTTT.

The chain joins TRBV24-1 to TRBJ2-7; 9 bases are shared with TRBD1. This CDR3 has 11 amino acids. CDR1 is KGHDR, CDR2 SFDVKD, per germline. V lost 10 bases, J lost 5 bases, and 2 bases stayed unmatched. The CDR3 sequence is CATGQGNEQYF. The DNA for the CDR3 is TGTGCCACAGGACAGGGGAACGAGCAGTACTTC.

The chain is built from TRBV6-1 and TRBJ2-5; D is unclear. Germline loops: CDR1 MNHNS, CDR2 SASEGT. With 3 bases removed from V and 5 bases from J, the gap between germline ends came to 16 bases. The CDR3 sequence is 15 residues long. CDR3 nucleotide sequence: TGTGCCAGCAGTGACACCCGACCCCTCAGGGAGACCCAGTACTTC. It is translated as CASSDTRPLRETQYF.

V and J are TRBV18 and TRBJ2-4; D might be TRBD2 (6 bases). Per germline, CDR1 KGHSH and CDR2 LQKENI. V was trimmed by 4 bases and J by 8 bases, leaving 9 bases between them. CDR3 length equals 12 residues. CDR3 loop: CASSRGVDIQYF. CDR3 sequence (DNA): TGTGCCAGCTCACGGGGGGTTGACATTCAGTACTTC.

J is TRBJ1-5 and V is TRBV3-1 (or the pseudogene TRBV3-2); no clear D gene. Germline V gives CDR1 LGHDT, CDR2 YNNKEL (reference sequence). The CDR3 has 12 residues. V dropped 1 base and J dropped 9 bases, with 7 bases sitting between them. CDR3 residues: CASSQASGPQHF. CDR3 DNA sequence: TGTGCCAGCAGCCAAGCGTCAGGGCCCCAGCATTTT.

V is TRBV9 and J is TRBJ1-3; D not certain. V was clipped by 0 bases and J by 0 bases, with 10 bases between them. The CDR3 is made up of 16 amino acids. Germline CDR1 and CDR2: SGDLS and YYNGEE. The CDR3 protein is CASSVAPGNSGNTIYF. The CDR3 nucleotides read TGTGCCAGCAGCGTAGCCCCGGGGAACTCTGGAAACACCATATATTTT. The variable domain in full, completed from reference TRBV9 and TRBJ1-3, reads DSGVTQTPKHLITATGQRVTLRCSPRSGDLSVYWYQQSLDQGLQFLIQYYNGEERAKGNILERFSAQQFPDLHSELNLSSLELGDSALYFCASSVAPGNSGNTIYFGEGSWLTVV.

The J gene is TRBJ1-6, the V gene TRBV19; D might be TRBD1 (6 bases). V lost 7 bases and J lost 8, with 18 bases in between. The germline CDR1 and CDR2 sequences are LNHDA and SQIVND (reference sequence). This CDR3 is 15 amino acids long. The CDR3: CASTAGQSSYSPLHF. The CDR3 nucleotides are TGTGCCAGTACCGCCGGACAGTCAAGTTATTCACCCCTCCACTTT.

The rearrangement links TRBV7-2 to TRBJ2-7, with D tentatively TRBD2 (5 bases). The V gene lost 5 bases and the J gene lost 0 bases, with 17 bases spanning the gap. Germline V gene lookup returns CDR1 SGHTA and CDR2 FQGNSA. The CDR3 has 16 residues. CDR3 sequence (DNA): TGTGCCAGCAGCGGAGGTGGGATTCCACCCTCCTACGAGCAGTACTTC. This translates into CASSGGGIPPSYEQYF. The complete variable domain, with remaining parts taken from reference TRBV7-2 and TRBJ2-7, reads GAGVSQSPSNKVTEKGKDVELRCDPISGHTALYWYRQSLGQGLEFLIYFQGNSAPDKSGLPSDRFSAERTGGSVSTLTIQRTQQEDSAVYLCASSGGGIPPSYEQYFGPGTRLTVT.